The 19 T cell receptor beta chains listed next were all sequenced from one sample in a study of T cells in Graves' hyperthyroidism and ophthalmopathy. Amplification of TCR beta CDR3 regions was performed using RNA transcripts as template. A first-round RT-PCR of the TCR CDR3 used the HTBI primer set. One entry per CDR3 protein results from TCRdb running MiXCR on the multiplex PCR reads. The repertoire has roughly 750,000 distinct CDR3 sequences, roughly 17% of them found once; the top ten carry approximately 8%. The sample was blood. Receptors were obtained from a young man with Graves' hyperthyroidism.

At least ten counts were recorded for this clonotype. The chain has TRBV6-1 and TRBJ2-3; D perhaps matches TRBD1 (6 bases). CDR1 MNHNS and CDR2 SASEGT come from the germline V gene. Between the trimmed V and J ends, which lost 2 bases and 1 base, there was a span of 16 bases. The CDR3 runs to 17 residues. The CDR3 DNA reads as TGTGCCAGCAGTGAAACCCTCCCAGGGGACGGCACAGATACGCAGTATTTT. Protein: CASSETLPGDGTDTQYF.

This clonotype was seen a few times. This chain uses TRBV20-1 with TRBJ2-3; D is unresolved. Trimming stripped 2 bases from V and 6 bases from J, with 9 bases between. Germline values: CDR1 DFQATT, CDR2 SNEGSKA (reference sequence). The CDR3 length is 12 residues. In DNA form, the CDR3 reads TGCAGTGCTAGACAGGTTGGGGATACGCAGTATTTT. Translating gives CSARQVGDTQYF.

V and J are TRBV12-3 or TRBV12-4 and TRBJ2-1; D is perhaps TRBD2 (5 bases). The CDR3 length is 16 residues. Trimming shortened V by 0 bases and J by 4 bases, and 13 bases separated the two germline ends. The CDR3 nucleotides read TGTGCCAGCAGTTTAGCCCTACTAGGTGGGTACAATGAGCAGTTCTTC. Its protein is CASSLALLGGYNEQFF.

This clonotype was detected many times. The chain has TRBV18 and TRBJ1-6, with D perhaps matching TRBD1 (6 bases). Trimming took 6 bases from V and 9 from J, leaving 21 bases between them. The CDR3 covers 16 residues. The germline CDR1 and CDR2 sequences are KGHSH and LQKENI. The CDR3 nucleotides read TGTGCCAGCTCCCTTGGGAGTGGGGGCGGAATTTCACCCCTCCACTTT. It encodes CASSLGSGGGISPLHF.

The rearrangement uses TRBV5-5 and TRBJ2-1, with D perhaps matching TRBD1 (5 bases). Trimming removed 4 bases from V and 0 bases from J, with 14 bases in between. Germline CDR1 and CDR2: SGHKS and YYEKEE (reference sequence). The CDR3 contains 16 residues. CDR3 residues: CASSIQSGHSYNEQFF. The CDR3 nucleotides are TGTGCCAGCAGCATACAGAGTGGACACTCCTACAATGAGCAGTTCTTC.

The chain combines TRBV10-2 with TRBJ1-2; D gene unclear. Deletions cut 5 bases from V and 5 bases from J, with 6 bases between. The CDR3 is 11 residues long. Per germline, CDR1 WSHSY and CDR2 SAAADI. The CDR3 bases are TGCGCCAGCAGTAACAGTTATGGCTACACCTTC. Translation: CASSNSYGYTF.

The CDR3 DNA sequence: TGTGCCAGCAGCTCACTAGCGGCCGGCCAAGAGACCCAGTACTTC. Amino acid sequence: CASSSLAAGQETQYF. The V gene is TRBV11-3, the J gene TRBJ2-5; 8 bases match TRBD2. V shed 4 bases, J shed 1 base, and the junction held 5 bases outside the gene matches. The CDR3 consists of 15 residues. CDR1 and CDR2 from the germline V gene are SGHNT and YENEEA. The entire variable domain, with the rest obtained from reference TRBV11-3 and TRBJ2-5, is as follows: EAGVVQSPRYKIIEKKQPVAFWCNPISGHNTLYWYLQNLGQGPELLIRYENEEAVDDSQLPKDRFSAERLKGVDSTLKIQPAELGDSAVYLCASSSLAAGQETQYFGPGTRLLVL.

This sequence joins TRBV18 and TRBJ1-5, with TRBD1 matching over 8 bases. From germline, CDR1 is KGHSH and CDR2 LQKENI. This CDR3 has 15 amino acids. V shed 3 bases, J shed 3 bases, and the junction held 4 bases outside the gene matches. CDR3: CASSPMTGDNQPQHF. The CDR3 region has the DNA TGTGCCAGCTCACCTATGACAGGGGACAATCAGCCCCAGCATTTT.

This clonotype was counted many times. CDR3: CASSGGENTEAFF. CDR3 coding DNA: TGTGCCAGCAGTGGTGGGGAGAACACTGAAGCTTTCTTT. The rearrangement uses TRBV6-1 and TRBJ1-1; D is ambiguous. Trimming pared 4 bases from V and 1 base from J, leaving 7 bases between. The CDR3 consists of 13 residues. CDR1 is MNHNS and CDR2 is SASEGT in the germline V gene.

J is TRBJ2-5 and V is TRBV28; D is ambiguous. V dropped 2 bases and J dropped 4 bases, with 8 bases sitting between them. This CDR3 has 13 amino acids. In germline, CDR1 is MDHEN, CDR2 SYDVKM. CDR3 sequence (DNA): TGTGCCAGCAGTTTACTAGAGATAGAGACCCAGTACTTC. Protein product: CASSLLEIETQYF.

A few counts support this clonotype. The rearrangement joins TRBV19 to TRBJ2-3, with TRBD2 matching 8 bases. The CDR3 is 16 amino acids. The V gene's germline CDR1 is LNHDA and CDR2 SQIVND (reference sequence). V lost 3 bases to trimming and J lost 1 base; unmatched junction nucleotides: 6. CDR3 sequence: CASSISGAGGTDTQYF. In DNA, the CDR3 is TGTGCCAGTAGTATCTCCGGAGCGGGAGGCACAGATACGCAGTATTTT.

Comments on this clonotype: Because the CDR3's place on the DNA is in doubt, the DNA is left out and the CDR3 is given as listed by TCRdb. The V and J genes are TRBV7-2 and TRBJ2-1; TRBD2 is taken as the D call from the table, unchecked against the DNA. The CDR3 length is 21 residues, termini included. Germline V gives CDR1 SGHTA, CDR2 FQGNSA. CDR3 amino acids: CASSFYICSALGLAETNEQFF.

The rearrangement links TRBV7-8 to TRBJ2-1; 11 bases agree with TRBD2. CDR3 length: 15 amino acids. V dropped 5 bases and J dropped 6; count of bases not matched to a gene: 6. Per the germline V gene, CDR1 is SGHVS and CDR2 is FQNEAQ. The CDR3 nucleotides are TGTGCCAGCAGCACGTTAGCGGGAGGGTTCAATGAGCAGTTCTTC. Its protein is CASSTLAGGFNEQFF.

This clonotype has ten or more counts. This sequence joins TRBV6-2 or TRBV6-3 and TRBJ2-7; D possibly corresponds to TRBD1 (5 bases). V shed 2 bases and J shed 5 bases, with 13 bases lying between them. Germline V gene sequence: CDR1 MNHEY, CDR2 SVGEGT. CDR3 size: 14 residues. The CDR3: CASSYGATVNEQYF. CDR3 sequence (DNA): TGTGCCAGCAGTTACGGGGCAACGGTTAACGAGCAGTACTTC.

V gene TRBV3-2 combines with J gene TRBJ2-5; TRBD1, the D gene given by the table, was not confirmed from the DNA. TRBV3-2 is a recognized pseudogene. This CDR3 has 16 residues. In DNA, the CDR3 is TGTGCCAGCAGCCAAGGCACAGGGGGTTATAGGGAGACCCAGTACTTC. Translation gives CASSQGTGGYRETQYF.

This clonotype was seen a handful of times. The chain recombines TRBV7-8 with TRBJ2-5; no firm D call. CDR3 length equals 11 residues. CDR1 SGHVS and CDR2 FQNEAQ come from the germline V gene. Trimming pared 1 base from V and 12 bases from J, leaving 9 bases between. The CDR3 DNA follows: TGTGCCAGCAGCTTAGAAGGACGGGAGTACTTC. Translated, it gives CASSLEGREYF.

This rearrangement joins TRBV28 to TRBJ1-5; TRBD1 matches 7 bases. V shed 6 bases, J shed 2 bases, and the junction held 7 bases outside the gene matches. In germline, CDR1 is MDHEN, CDR2 SYDVKM. The CDR3 has 15 residues. CDR3 in amino acids: CASRGPGTGNQPQHF. For the CDR3, the DNA is TGTGCCAGCAGGGGCCCCGGGACAGGCAATCAGCCCCAGCATTTT.

This clonotype has a handful of counts. The chain couples TRBV6-2 or TRBV6-3 to TRBJ1-6; 7 bases match TRBD1. Germline V CDR1 and CDR2: MNHEY, SVGEGT. The CDR3 runs 14 residues. V was pared by 6 bases and J by 8 bases, with 7 bases of the junction left unmatched. The CDR3 bases are TGTGCCAGCAGCTGGGACAGTGCGGATTCACCCCTCCACTTT. This encodes CASSWDSADSPLHF.

This sequence joins TRBV19 and TRBJ2-1; no clear D. The germline V gene encodes CDR1 LNHDA and CDR2 SQIVND (reference sequence). The CDR3 spans 15 residues. Trimming shortened V by 6 bases and J by 4 bases, and 16 bases separated the two germline ends. The CDR3: CASRPAALLYNEQFF. CDR3 nucleotides: TGTGCCAGTAGGCCCGCGGCCTTACTTTACAATGAGCAGTTCTTC.